This is a list of T cell receptor beta chains from one sample in a study of blood T cells in healthy people across ages. TCRdb analysed the 5' RACE reads with MiXCR anew, one entry per CDR3 protein. This table holds about 1.6 million distinct CDR3 sequences, roughly 32% found once. The sample comprised blood. The receptors stem from a woman aged 25 to 39 in good health. CDR3s include the opening cysteine and the closing phenylalanine or tryptophan. The D gene is left open where the match is weak. Rows may omit the clone size; those that give it use once, few, many or a size class.

abundance | j_gene | d_gene | v_gene | CDR3aa | CDR3nt
. | TRBJ2-3 | TRBD2 | TRBV7-9 | CAGSAGFDGGTDTQYF | TGTGCCGGCAGCGCTGGGTTCGACGGGGGGACAGATACGCAGTATTTT
few | TRBJ2-7 | . | TRBV6-5 | CASSYSIVGEQYF | TGTGCCAGCAGTTACTCGATAGTCGGCGAGCAGTACTTC
few | TRBJ1-1 | . | TRBV28 | CASMIYRLTGEAFF | TGTGCCAGCATGATTTATAGGTTAACAGGGGAAGCTTTCTTT
. | TRBJ2-1 | . | TRBV7-3 | CASNLSPDKPSYNEQFF | TGTGCCAGCAACTTATCTCCGGACAAGCCCTCCTACAATGAGCAGTTCTTC
. | TRBJ2-1 | . | TRBV9 | CANSVGVAVYNKQFF | TGTGCCAACAGCGTAGGAGTAGCGGTCTACAATAAGCAGTTCTTC
. | TRBJ2-5 | . | TRBV12-3/TRBV12-4 | CASTHDAGIRETQYF | TGTGCCAGCACCCATGATGCGGGGATAAGGGAGACCCAGTACTTC
. | TRBJ2-7 | TRBD1 | TRBV27 | CAGSYGDRGSYEQYF | TGTGCCGGCAGTTACGGGGACAGAGGCTCCTACGAGCAGTACTTC
. | TRBJ2-5 | TRBD2 | TRBV20-1 | CSARDSGRKVETQYF | TGCAGTGCTAGGGATAGCGGGAGGAAGGTGGAGACCCAGTACTTC
many | TRBJ2-7 | TRBD2 | TRBV3-1 | CASSRSGGNYEQYF | TGTGCCAGCAGTCGAAGCGGGGGAAACTACGAGCAGTACTTC
few | TRBJ2-2 | TRBD2 | TRBV4-1 | CASSRTSGGQGAGELFF | TGCGCCAGCAGCCGGACTAGCGGGGGGCAGGGGGCCGGGGAGCTGTTTTTT
few | TRBJ1-1 | . | TRBV29-1 | CSGRSLNTEAFF | TGCAGCGGCAGGAGTCTGAACACTGAAGCTTTCTTT
. | TRBJ2-5 | . | TRBV7-9 | CTSSLTLQETQYF | TGTACCAGCAGCTTAACACTTCAAGAGACCCAGTACTTC
few | TRBJ2-3 | TRBD2 | TRBV6-1 | CASTGLAGEDTQYF | TGTGCCAGCACCGGACTAGCGGGAGAAGATACGCAGTATTTT
few | TRBJ1-1 | . | TRBV7-2 | CASSLGPAIHTEAFF | TGTGCCAGCAGCTTAGGGCCAGCCATTCACACTGAAGCTTTCTTT
. | TRBJ2-3 | TRBD1 | TRBV27 | CASRNRGQYF | TGTGCCAGCAGGAACAGGGGGCAGTATTTT
many | TRBJ2-7 | . | TRBV6-2/TRBV6-3 | CASSQGIEQYF | TGTGCCAGCAGTCAGGGTATCGAGCAGTACTTC
few | TRBJ2-3 | . | TRBV2 | CASSEGGGDTQYF | TGTGCCAGCAGTGAGGGGGGCGGCGATACGCAGTATTTT
. | TRBJ2-7 | . | TRBV7-2 | CASSLTSGARNVYEQYF | TGTGCCAGCAGCTTAACGTCCGGGGCCCGTAATGTATACGAGCAGTACTTC
. | TRBJ2-1 | . | TRBV12-3/TRBV12-4 | CASSQAGVGNEQFF | TGTGCCAGCAGTCAGGCAGGGGTAGGGAATGAGCAGTTCTTC
. | TRBJ2-3 | TRBD1 | TRBV4-1 | CASSQRTGGSTDTQYF | TGCGCCAGCAGCCAACGGACAGGGGGTAGCACAGATACGCAGTATTTT
. | TRBJ1-5 | . | TRBV7-3 | CASSLTPGGSAYQPQHF | TGTGCCAGCAGCTTAACCCCGGGAGGGTCAGCGTATCAGCCCCAGCATTTT
. | TRBJ2-2 | . | TRBV5-1 | CASSLYGAQDTGELFF | TGCGCCAGCAGCTTGTACGGGGCGCAAGACACCGGGGAGCTGTTTTTT
few | TRBJ1-2 | . | TRBV4-1 | CASSLRATALDYGYTF | TGCGCCAGCAGCCTCAGGGCCACCGCCCTAGACTATGGCTACACCTTC
few | TRBJ1-2 | TRBD1 | TRBV29-1 | CSVLTGGLNYGYTF | TGCAGCGTTTTAACAGGGGGGCTTAACTATGGCTACACCTTC
few | TRBJ2-7 | . | TRBV28 | CASSRREQYF | TGTGCCAGCAGTCGACGCGAGCAGTACTTC
few | TRBJ2-3 | TRBD1 | TRBV28 | CASSLGTVLSTDTQYF | TGTGCCAGCAGTTTAGGGACAGTCCTTAGCACAGATACGCAGTATTTT
. | TRBJ2-3 | TRBD2 | TRBV9 | CASTIRAGGTDTQYF | TGTGCCAGCACGATAAGAGCGGGAGGGACAGATACGCAGTATTTT
few | TRBJ1-5 | . | TRBV20-1 | CSARDSGATGSNQPQHF | TGCAGTGCTAGAGATAGCGGCGCCACCGGGAGCAATCAGCCCCAGCATTTT
. | TRBJ1-1 | TRBD1 | TRBV7-6 | CASSSAGGTEAFF | TGTGCCAGCAGCTCGGCAGGGGGGACTGAAGCTTTCTTT
few | TRBJ2-5 | . | TRBV5-1 | CASSLWVVQETQYF | TGCGCCAGCAGCTTGTGGGTGGTCCAAGAGACCCAGTACTTC
few | TRBJ2-3 | . | TRBV27 | CASTPRLGPDTQYF | TGTGCCAGCACTCCGAGACTAGGGCCAGATACGCAGTATTTT
. | TRBJ2-1 | . | TRBV2 | CASIGALSYNEQFF | TGTGCCAGCATAGGAGCGCTCTCCTACAATGAGCAGTTCTTC
. | TRBJ1-4 | . | TRBV4-1 | CASAAAATNEKLFF | TGCGCCAGCGCGGCGGCAGCAACTAATGAAAAACTGTTTTTT
many | TRBJ2-3 | TRBD1 | TRBV29-1 | CSVEGTGRADTQYF | TGCAGCGTTGAAGGGACAGGGAGAGCAGATACGCAGTATTTT
once | TRBJ1-5 | . | TRBV20-1 | CSAPPSGGNQPQHF | TGCAGTGCTCCCCCGTCGGGGGGCAATCAGCCCCAGCATTTT
many | TRBJ2-7 | . | TRBV11-1 | CASSLRSKGWGEQYF | TGTGCCAGCAGCTTAAGGTCAAAAGGATGGGGCGAGCAGTACTTC
. | TRBJ2-6 | . | TRBV15 | CATSRGARPGANVLTF | TGTGCCACCAGCAGAGGAGCAAGGCCTGGGGCCAACGTCCTGACTTTC
. | TRBJ1-5 | . | TRBV12-3/TRBV12-4 | CASNGGIGQPQHF | TGTGCCAGCAACGGGGGGATCGGTCAGCCCCAGCATTTT
. | TRBJ2-1 | TRBD1 | TRBV4-1 | CASSHRGQSYNEQFF | TGCGCCAGCAGCCACCGGGGACAGTCCTACAATGAGCAGTTCTTC
. | TRBJ2-6 | TRBD1 | TRBV7-9 | CASSLVGLRTGGSGANVLTF | TGTGCCAGCAGCTTAGTCGGTTTAAGGACAGGGGGCTCTGGGGCCAACGTCCTGACTTTC
. | TRBJ2-7 | . | TRBV4-1 | CASSQDLGTNTYEQYF | TGCGCCAGCAGCCAAGATCTTGGGACAAATACCTACGAGCAGTACTTC
few | TRBJ2-3 | . | TRBV5-1 | CASSLAVLETGDTQYF | TGCGCCAGCAGCTTGGCGGTTCTAGAAACGGGAGATACGCAGTATTTT
. | TRBJ2-6 | . | TRBV20-1 | CSAREGSVASSGANVLTF | TGCAGTGCTAGAGAGGGGTCGGTGGCCAGCTCTGGGGCCAACGTCCTGACTTTC
. | TRBJ2-7 | . | TRBV11-2 | CASSPTGRLSHEQYF | TGTGCCAGCAGCCCGACGGGGCGTCTTAGCCACGAGCAGTACTTC
. | TRBJ1-2 | . | TRBV4-1 | CANSIGGAAYGYTF | TGCGCCAACAGCATCGGGGGGGCCGCCTATGGCTACACCTTC
. | TRBJ2-3 | TRBD1 | TRBV5-1 | CASSEGRDSPFWDAQYF | TGCGCCAGCAGCGAGGGCCGGGACAGTCCTTTTTGGGATGCGCAGTATTTT